This paragraph covers one T cell receptor (beta chain) sequence. The source of the sample is a study of cytomegalovirus exposure and HLA in healthy donors. The PCR ran on 60 Vbeta and 13 Jbeta primers. TCRdb's copy holds only in-frame clones and misses some; the assay was immunoSEQ multiplex PCR. The table has about 160,000 clones, about 65% seen once; the top ten hold around 7%. CDR1 is SGHDT, CDR2 YYEEEE, per germline. The CDR3 loop spans 14 amino acids. Deletions cut 4 bases from V and 5 bases from J, with 16 bases between. The material sequenced was PBMCs. This chain uses TRBV5-6 with TRBJ2-7; the D gene is possibly TRBD1 (6 bases). The receptor was derived from a man between 35 and 55 years old in good health and CMV-seropositive. Here the CDR3 DNA reads TGTGCCAGCAGCCGCCGACAGGCACCCCACGAGCAGTACTTC. As protein: CASSRRQAPHEQYF.